What follows are 32 T cell receptor beta chains derived from one specimen sequenced in a study of blood T cell repertoires in COVID-19. Produced via immunoSEQ multiplex PCR; TCRdb's table is partial and in-frame only. The table shows roughly 90,000 clones, with about 91% occurring only once. The sequencing sample was made of peripheral blood. These receptors originate from a woman of 80 years or more with active COVID-19.

Here the CDR3 reads CASSRLALGGDTQYF. CDR3 in DNA: TGCGCCAGCAGCCGACTAGCCCTAGGGGGGGATACGCAGTATTTT. The chain links TRBV4-1 to TRBJ2-3; tentatively, D is TRBD2 (7 bases). CDR1 and CDR2 from the germline V gene are MGHRA and YSYEKL. V shed 4 bases and J shed 6 bases, with 17 bases lying between them. The CDR3 spans 15 residues.

V gene TRBV9 combines with J gene TRBJ2-7, with 12 positions matching TRBD1. Germline V gene data show CDR1 as SGDLS and CDR2 as YYNGEE. CDR3 length: 17 residues. The V gene end was trimmed by 4 bases and the J gene end by 2 bases; junction bases not matched to a gene: 10. CDR3 sequence (DNA): TGTGCCAGCAGCACCGGGACAGGGGGCTGGTCGACCTACGAGCAGTACTTC. Translated, it gives CASSTGTGGWSTYEQYF. The whole variable domain, remainder taken from reference TRBV9 and TRBJ2-7, is DSGVTQTPKHLITATGQRVTLRCSPRSGDLSVYWYQQSLDQGLQFLIQYYNGEERAKGNILERFSAQQFPDLHSELNLSSLELGDSALYFCASSTGTGGWSTYEQYFGPGTRLTVT.

This clone is medium-sized in the sample. The chain carries TRBV5-6 and TRBJ1-2; D uncertain. V lost 0 bases to trimming and J lost 8 bases, with 11 bases between them. The germline CDR1 and CDR2 sequences are SGHDT and YYEEEE. The CDR3 has 13 amino acids. CDR3 protein: CASSLGQRRGYTF. CDR3 DNA sequence: TGTGCCAGCAGCTTGGGTCAGAGGAGGGGCTACACCTTC.

Details on this clone: A junction end diverges from the germline sequence, so it may reflect a read error. The chain has TRBV19 and TRBJ2-7; no clear D. The CDR3 is made up of 13 amino acids. Germline loops: CDR1 LNHDA, CDR2 SQIVND (reference sequence). The CDR3 bases are TGTGCCAGTAGTATAGATTATTCCTCCGAGCAGTACTTC. It is translated as CASSIDYSSEQYF.

This clone is a singleton in its sample. CDR3 amino acids: CASSATGTSNNEQFF. The CDR3 DNA reads TGTGCCAGCAGCGCCACCGGGACTTCGAACAATGAGCAGTTCTTC. The V and J genes are TRBV13 and TRBJ2-1; possibly TRBD2 for D (6 bases). Germline V gives CDR1 PRHDT, CDR2 FYEKMQ (reference sequence). This CDR3 has 15 amino acids. V was pared by 5 bases and J by 5 bases, with 16 bases between.

The chain combines TRBV7-2 with TRBJ1-1; the D gene is possibly TRBD1 (6 bases). CDR3 length: 14 amino acids. Trimming left V 10 bases short and J 11 bases short, with 26 bases between. Per the germline V gene, CDR1 is SGHTA and CDR2 is FQGNSA. CDR3 protein: CATPSGGANQQAFF. The DNA for the CDR3 is TGTGCCACCCCCAGCGGGGGGGCTAACCAACAGGCTTTCTTT.

The CDR3 DNA sequence: TGCGCCAGCAGCCAAGATCCAGCGGGAGGGCTTGAGCAGTTCTTC. Protein product: CASSQDPAGGLEQFF. The chain combines TRBV4-3 with TRBJ2-1, with 10 bases matching TRBD2. Germline V gene lookup returns CDR1 LGHNA and CDR2 YSLEER. The CDR3 contains 15 residues. V trimming: 0 bases; J trimming: 9 bases; junction bases outside the gene matches: 5.

This clone showed up just once. The V gene is TRBV6-2 or TRBV6-3, the J gene TRBJ2-7, with 8 nucleotides matching TRBD1. V was clipped by 4 bases and J by 5 bases; unmatched bases: 4. The germline V gene encodes CDR1 MNHEY and CDR2 SVGEGT. The CDR3 is 13 residues long. Here the CDR3 DNA reads TGTGCCAGCAGTTGGCAGGGGGCGAACGAGCAGTACTTC. Translating gives CASSWQGANEQYF.

The chain uses TRBV29-1 and TRBJ2-2; D unresolved. V shed 7 bases and J shed 3 bases, with 12 bases lying between them. The CDR3 runs 13 residues. The V gene's germline CDR1 is SQVTM and CDR2 ANQGSEA. The CDR3 here is CSAPDWDTGELFF. CDR3 DNA sequence: TGCAGCGCCCCTGACTGGGACACCGGGGAGCTGTTTTTT.

This clone was recorded once. CDR3: CASRPWTGGDQPQHF. CDR3 bases: TGTGCCAGCAGACCTTGGACAGGGGGGGATCAGCCCCAGCATTTT. The chain employs TRBV6-2 or TRBV6-3 and TRBJ1-5, with TRBD1 matching 10 bases. Germline CDR1 reads MNHEY; CDR2 reads SVGEGT. The CDR3 runs to 15 residues. Trimming at V came to 6 bases and at J to 5 bases, leaving 7 bases not matched to a gene.

J is TRBJ1-1 and V is TRBV24-1, with 8 bases aligning to TRBD1. The CDR3 is made up of 15 amino acids. The trim removed 5 bases at V and 1 base at J, leaving 5 bases unmatched. Germline lookup yields CDR1 KGHDR and CDR2 SFDVKD. Here the CDR3 reads CATSGPGTGNTEAFF. The CDR3 DNA follows: TGTGCCACCAGTGGCCCTGGGACAGGGAACACTGAAGCTTTCTTT.

The rearrangement uses TRBV6-2 or TRBV6-3 and TRBJ2-3; D gene ambiguous. Germline V CDR1 and CDR2: MNHEY, SVGEGT. Deletions cut 0 bases from V and 4 bases from J, with 11 bases between. The CDR3 runs to 15 residues. CDR3 sequence: CASSYSPVEADTQYF. CDR3 nucleotide sequence: TGTGCCAGCAGTTACTCCCCGGTAGAGGCAGATACGCAGTATTTT.

J is TRBJ2-7 and V is TRBV10-3; TRBD1 might be the D (8 bases). V lost 11 bases to trimming and J lost 4 bases, with 18 bases between them. CDR3 length: 13 residues. Germline V lookup: CDR1 ENHRY, CDR2 SYGVKD. CDR3 region: CAASGTGVYEQYF. Written as DNA, the CDR3 is TGTGCCGCCAGCGGGACAGGTGTTTACGAGCAGTACTTC.

This chain connects TRBV29-1 to TRBJ2-7, with D possibly matching TRBD2 (5 bases). Germline lookup yields CDR1 SQVTM and CDR2 ANQGSEA. The CDR3 runs 15 residues. V gave up 6 bases and J gave up 0 bases, with 18 bases separating them. The CDR3: CSVGLWRASSYEQYF. The CDR3 coding sequence is TGCAGCGTGGGCTTATGGCGGGCAAGCTCCTACGAGCAGTACTTC.

The J gene is TRBJ2-7, the V gene TRBV12-2; the table's D call, TRBD2, was not checked against the DNA. TRBV12-2 is described as a pseudogene. The length of the CDR3 is 16 residues. DNA of the CDR3: TGTGCAAGTCGCTTTAGTTGGGCGACTATTCTCTACGAGCAGTACTTC. Translation gives CASRFSWATILYEQYF.

The V call is TRBV6-2 or TRBV6-3, the J call TRBJ2-7; 10 bases line up with TRBD2. V lost 2 bases and J lost 1; bases outside the gene matches: 8. This CDR3 region has 17 residues. Germline CDR1 reads MNHEY; CDR2 reads SVGEGT. CDR3 bases: TGTGCCAGCAGTTACGGAAGTAGCGGGAGGTTATCCTACGAGCAGTACTTC. It yields the protein CASSYGSSGRLSYEQYF.

This chain uses TRBV11-1 with TRBJ2-3, with TRBD2 matching over 10 bases. This CDR3 is 16 amino acids long. The germline V gene has CDR1 SGHAT and CDR2 FQDESV (reference sequence). V trimming: 4 bases; J trimming: 4 bases; junction bases outside the gene matches: 8. In DNA form, the CDR3 reads TGTGCCAGCAGCTCTGGGAGCGGGAGGGGACCAGATACGCAGTATTTT. Translated: CASSSGSGRGPDTQYF.

The J gene is TRBJ2-5, the V gene TRBV7-2; D is possibly TRBD2 (5 bases). Germline CDR1 SGHTA, CDR2 FQGNSA. Between the trimmed V and J ends, which lost 4 bases and 11 bases, there was a span of 11 bases. CDR3 length equals 11 residues. In DNA form, the CDR3 reads TGTGCCAGCAGCTCCTTTGAGGGTCAGTACTTC. It is translated as CASSSFEGQYF.

V and J are TRBV6-6 and TRBJ1-1; 10 positions agree with TRBD1. Germline V gene sequence: CDR1 MNHNY, CDR2 SVGAGI (reference sequence). J was trimmed by 8 bases and V by 6 bases; bases with no gene match: 9. The CDR3 is 14 amino acids. In nucleotides, the CDR3 is TGTGCCAGCAGGACAGGGGGCGAAGTTTCCGAAGCTTTCTTT. Translated, it gives CASRTGGEVSEAFF.

The V call is TRBV10-3, the J call TRBJ2-7, with D perhaps TRBD2 (7 bases). From germline, CDR1 is ENHRY and CDR2 SYGVKD. CDR3 size: 14 residues. Trimming removed 8 bases from V and 2 bases from J, with 16 bases in between. The CDR3 DNA follows: TGTGCCATCGGGAGGGGGGGTACTCCCTACGAGCAGTACTTC. It yields the protein CAIGRGGTPYEQYF.

The chain employs TRBV28 and TRBJ1-2; no clear D gene. Germline CDR1 and CDR2: MDHEN and SYDVKM. The CDR3 sequence is 13 residues long. V shed 2 bases and J shed 4 bases, with 8 bases lying between them. CDR3 nucleotide sequence: TGTGCCAGCAGTTTAGGGCAGTCCTATGGCTACACCTTC. Translated, it gives CASSLGQSYGYTF.

J is TRBJ2-7 and V is TRBV5-1; perhaps TRBD1 as D (5 bases). Germline values: CDR1 SGHRS, CDR2 YFSETQ. The CDR3 loop spans 11 amino acids. V was cut by 4 bases and J by 7 bases, with 9 bases left in between. CDR3 protein: CASSDSREQYF. The CDR3 coding sequence is TGCGCCAGCAGCGACAGCCGAGAGCAGTACTTC.

The gene calls are TRBV28 and TRBJ1-4; 9 positions match TRBD1. Germline V CDR1 and CDR2: MDHEN, SYDVKM. The length of the CDR3 is 20 residues. V lost 5 bases to trimming and J lost 3 bases; unmatched junction nucleotides: 19. CDR3 coding DNA: TGTGCCAGCAGTGACCTACCGGGACAGGGAGTTATCGGGCCTAATGAAAAACTGTTTTTT. It codes for CASSDLPGQGVIGPNEKLFF.

V is TRBV5-4 and J is TRBJ1-1, with D tentatively TRBD1 (6 bases). CDR1 is SGHNT and CDR2 is YYREEE in the germline V gene (reference sequence). Deletions cut 0 bases from V and 8 bases from J, with 14 bases between. This CDR3 has 14 residues. The CDR3 DNA is TGTGCCAGCAGCTTGGCTGGGACATGGTCGGAAGCTTTCTTT. It yields the protein CASSLAGTWSEAFF.

The chain employs TRBV15 and TRBJ2-7; a possible D gene is TRBD1 (5 bases). Germline CDR1 reads LNHNV; CDR2 reads YYDKDF (reference sequence). The CDR3 totals 15 residues. V was trimmed by 5 bases and J by 3 bases, leaving 17 bases between them. CDR3 DNA: TGTGCCACCAGCCCGGCGATCGGACACCGCTACGAGCAGTACTTC. Protein sequence: CATSPAIGHRYEQYF. The complete variable domain, with remaining parts taken from reference TRBV15 and TRBJ2-7, reads DAMVIQNPRYQVTQFGKPVTLSCSQTLNHNVMYWYQQKSSQAPKLLFHYYDKDFNNEADTPDNFQSRRPNTSFCFLDIRSPGLGDTAMYLCATSPAIGHRYEQYFGPGTRLTVT.

V usage is TRBV28 and J usage is TRBJ2-5, with D perhaps TRBD2 (6 bases). Germline CDR1 and CDR2: MDHEN and SYDVKM. This CDR3 is 15 amino acids long. Trimming left V 6 bases short and J 2 bases short, with 16 bases between. CDR3 DNA: TGTGCCAGCAGGCTGGGGGGAGTGGGGCAAGAGACCCAGTACTTC. It is translated as CASRLGGVGQETQYF.

J is TRBJ2-5 and V is TRBV2; 8 bases match TRBD2. J gave up 2 bases and V 10 bases, and 15 bases lay outside the gene matches. This CDR3 region has 16 residues. CDR1 is SNHLY and CDR2 is FYNNEI in the germline V gene. This CDR3 is CATRLSLAASQETQYF. Written as DNA, the CDR3 is TGTGCCACCCGGTTATCACTAGCGGCTTCACAAGAGACCCAGTACTTC.

The J gene is TRBJ2-2, the V gene TRBV7-2; no clear D. CDR1 is SGHTA and CDR2 is FQGNSA in the germline V gene. Trimming stripped 2 bases from V and 1 base from J, with 11 bases between. CDR3 length equals 16 residues. CDR3 residues: CASSLMNYRNTGELFF. The CDR3 DNA follows: TGTGCCAGCAGCTTAATGAACTACCGGAACACCGGGGAGCTGTTTTTT.

This clone has a single count. This sequence joins TRBV7-2 and TRBJ2-1; weak D call: TRBD2 (5 bases). V was shortened by 5 bases and J by 7 bases, with 9 bases between the two germline ends. Per the germline V gene, CDR1 is SGHTA and CDR2 is FQGNSA. This CDR3 contains 12 residues. The CDR3 nucleotides read TGTGCCAGCAGCCTCCGAGGGAATGAGCAGTTCTTC. Protein sequence: CASSLRGNEQFF.

This rearrangement joins TRBV7-8 to TRBJ1-4; no clear D gene. The V and J ends lost 1 base and 10 bases respectively, with 4 bases between them. Germline CDR1 reads SGHVS; CDR2 reads FQNEAQ. The CDR3 contains 11 residues. The CDR3 reads CASSLDLKLFF. The CDR3 bases are TGTGCCAGCAGCTTAGATCTAAAACTGTTTTTT.

The chain uses TRBV6-2 or TRBV6-3 and TRBJ1-1, with D perhaps matching TRBD1 (5 bases). The CDR3 runs 15 residues. Germline V gives CDR1 MNHEY, CDR2 SVGEGT. The V gene lost 5 bases and the J gene lost 0 bases, with 13 bases spanning the gap. DNA for the CDR3: TGTGCCAGCAGTAGACGCCCAGGGATGAACACTGAAGCTTTCTTT. Its translation is CASSRRPGMNTEAFF.

The gene calls are TRBV7-2 and TRBJ2-7, with TRBD1 as a possible D gene (5 bases). V lost 5 bases, J lost 2 bases, and 7 bases lay in between. Germline CDR1 is SGHTA and CDR2 is FQGNSA. This CDR3 is built from 12 residues. CDR3 in amino acids: CASSPDTYEQYF. CDR3 nucleotide sequence: TGTGCCAGCAGCCCGGACACCTACGAGCAGTACTTC.